This T cell receptor beta chain comes out of a study of blood T cell repertoires in COVID-19. At the level of the study: T cells, B-cell-depleted T cells, or PBMCs provided the cDNA or gDNA that served as material.

As handled by the study authors: Estimation of nucleated cell counts relied on the amplification of reference gene primers. Clones were sequenced by immunoSEQ multiplex PCR, and TCRdb holds only the in-frame ones, with some missing. That table supplies the V and J calls and clone size; D and trimming were determined from the DNA. This table has about 35,000 clones, around 87% appearing once. V dropped 4 bases and J dropped 1; count of bases not matched to a gene: 12. The germline gives CDR1 MNHEY, CDR2 SVGEGT. The CDR3 runs to 19 residues. This TCR came from a man older than 75 with active COVID-19. Sequencing was performed on peripheral blood. This chain connects TRBV6-2 or TRBV6-3 to TRBJ2-2, with TRBD2 identical over 10 bases. DNA for the CDR3: TGTGCCAGCAGTTCCCTAGCGGGAGCCCCACCCTGGAACACCGGGGAGCTGTTTTTT. Residues: CASSSLAGAPPWNTGELFF.